This T cell receptor (beta chain) emerged from a study of blood T cell repertoires in COVID-19. Study background: Both acute and convalescent COVID-19 samples were obtained from the United States, Italy and Spain. Sources were T cells, B-cell-depleted T cells, or PBMCs; the material itself was cDNA or gDNA.

In the original workflow: Quantification of nucleated cells was approximated via reference gene primer amplification. TCRdb keeps only in-frame clones here, not all; method: immunoSEQ multiplex PCR. The V and J calls and the clone size are those of that table, but D and trimming were determined from the DNA. The table lists roughly 120,000 clones, roughly 82% of them singletons. Germline CDR1 is SQVTM and CDR2 is ANQGSEA. There are 14 residues in the CDR3. V lost 6 bases, J lost 3 bases, and 17 bases lay in between. The sequence was collected from a woman in her thirties or forties with acute or convalescent COVID-19. The chain is built from TRBV29-1 and TRBJ1-1, with D hard to call. The sample taken for sequencing was peripheral blood. The DNA for the CDR3 is TGCAGCGTGCAGGCGGCGGGTGGAGACACTGAAGCTTTCTTT. Its protein is CSVQAAGGDTEAFF.